This passage covers 14 T cell receptor beta chains from one sample sequenced in a study of CD8+ T cells in alopecia areata. The treatment here: oral pan-JAK inhibitor, 5-10 mg twice daily. In each case, RNA was isolated and then reverse transcribed into cDNA as the sequencing template. Using immunoSEQ multiplex PCR, the repertoire was profiled, and TCRdb retains in-frame clones only, with some absent. The sample yields about 130,000 clones, nearly 55% seen once. The source material was CD8+ T cells sorted from blood, sampled at week 4, from a patient treated with tofacitinib. Receptors were obtained from a human donor with alopecia areata.

V and J are TRBV18 and TRBJ2-7; the D is unclear. The CDR3 covers 13 residues. Trimming removed 0 bases from V and 2 bases from J, with 5 bases in between. From germline, CDR1 is KGHSH and CDR2 LQKENI. The CDR3 loop reads CASSPPLTYEQYF. The CDR3 DNA is TGTGCCAGCTCACCACCTTTAACCTACGAGCAGTACTTC.

A few counts support this clone. The rearrangement joins TRBV4-3 to TRBJ2-7, with TRBD1 matching over 7 bases. Trimming removed 0 bases from V and 4 bases from J; junction bases left unmatched: 9. The CDR3 length is 16 residues. The germline V gene has CDR1 LGHNA and CDR2 YSLEER. CDR3 sequence: CASSQEGTDSFYEQYF. The CDR3, as DNA: TGCGCCAGCAGCCAAGAAGGGACAGATTCCTTTTACGAGCAGTACTTC.

The table lists this clone with a few counts. This chain uses TRBV27 with TRBJ2-3; D assignment may be TRBD1 or TRBD2 (5 bases each). V shed 1 base and J shed 1 base, with 9 bases lying between them. The CDR3 length is 15 residues. In germline, CDR1 is MNHEY, CDR2 SMNVEV (reference sequence). The CDR3 coding sequence is TGTGCCAGCAGTTTATGGGGGACCGGCACAGATACGCAGTATTTT. Protein product: CASSLWGTGTDTQYF.

This clone was found a few times. This chain connects TRBV7-8 to TRBJ2-3, with 8 nucleotides matching TRBD2. The trim removed 3 bases at V and 5 bases at J, leaving 4 bases unmatched. Looked up from germline, CDR1 is SGHVS and CDR2 is FQNEAQ. The CDR3 is made up of 14 amino acids. In nucleotides, the CDR3 is TGTGCCAGCAGCTTCGGGCGGGAGGTAGATACGCAGTATTTT. Its protein product is CASSFGREVDTQYF.

This clone was detected a few times. Other DNA sequences in this sample translate to the same CDR3. This chain links TRBV6-5 with TRBJ2-5, with D maybe TRBD1 (6 bases). Germline V CDR1 and CDR2: MNHEY, SVGAGI. Trimming removed 5 bases at V and 3 bases at J, with 10 bases between. This CDR3 is built from 13 residues. The CDR3 loop is CASSRHREETQYF. The CDR3 nucleotides are TGTGCCAGCAGTCGACACAGGGAAGAGACCCAGTACTTC.

This chain joins TRBV19 and TRBJ1-5; D is unclear. The CDR3 is made up of 13 amino acids. Germline V gene lookup returns CDR1 LNHDA and CDR2 SQIVND (reference sequence). With 5 bases removed from V and 3 bases from J, the gap between germline ends came to 8 bases. DNA for the CDR3: TGTGCCAGTAGTTTTTGGAACAATCAGCCCCAGCATTTT. This encodes CASSFWNNQPQHF. Full variable domain (outside the CDR3, taken from reference TRBV19 and TRBJ1-5): DGGITQSPKYLFRKEGQNVTLSCEQNLNHDAMYWYRQDPGQGLRLIYYSQIVNDFQKGDIAEGYSVSREKKESFPLTVTSAQKNPTAFYLCASSFWNNQPQHFGDGTRLSIL.

At least ten counts were recorded for this clone. The V gene is TRBV9, the J gene TRBJ1-1; tentatively, D is TRBD1 (5 bases). The CDR3 loop spans 16 amino acids. V shed 0 bases and J shed 3 bases, with 15 bases lying between them. CDR1 and CDR2 from the germline V gene are SGDLS and YYNGEE. The CDR3 DNA reads TGTGCCAGCAGCGTAGATGATGGGGGGGGTCACACTGAAGCTTTCTTT. This encodes CASSVDDGGGHTEAFF.

The table lists this clone with a few counts. The chain employs TRBV6-5 and TRBJ1-2, with 7 nucleotides matching TRBD1. The CDR3 sequence is 13 residues long. J was trimmed by 7 bases and V by 4 bases; bases with no gene match: 6. Germline V gene data show CDR1 as MNHEY and CDR2 as SVGAGI. CDR3 bases: TGTGCCAGCAGTTTCACAGGGGAAGGTGGCTACACCTTC. Protein sequence: CASSFTGEGGYTF.

This clone occurred a few times. The CDR3 DNA reads as TGCAGCGCTACGGAGACAGGGATCGATGGTGGCTACACCTTC. It encodes CSATETGIDGGYTF. V is TRBV29-1 and J is TRBJ1-2; 7 bases are a match to TRBD1. V lost 7 bases, J lost 7 bases, and 15 bases stayed unmatched. The CDR3 length is 14 residues. Germline loops: CDR1 SQVTM, CDR2 ANQGSEA.

The CDR3 nucleotides are TGTGCCAGCAGCTCCCAGGGACTAGCGGGGGACCCACCCACAGATACGCAGTATTTT. It yields the protein CASSSQGLAGDPPTDTQYF. The gene calls are TRBV7-6 and TRBJ2-3; 14 bases agree with TRBD2. J was trimmed by 2 bases and V by 4 bases; bases with no gene match: 11. From germline, CDR1 is SGHVS and CDR2 FNYEAQ. This CDR3 contains 19 residues.

This clone was counted only a few times. The V call is TRBV7-9, the J call TRBJ2-7, with D hard to call. Germline V CDR1 and CDR2: SEHNR, FQNEAQ (reference sequence). V lost 4 bases and J lost 1, with 11 bases in between. The CDR3 runs to 14 residues. CDR3 sequence reads: CASSSNPRSYEQYF. CDR3 bases: TGTGCCAGCAGCTCGAACCCCAGGTCCTACGAGCAGTACTTC.

V gene TRBV18 combines with J gene TRBJ2-1; D assignment may be TRBD1 or TRBD2 (5 bases each). The CDR3 is 16 residues long. V was pared by 1 base and J by 8 bases, with 18 bases between. The germline V gene has CDR1 KGHSH and CDR2 LQKENI. CDR3 in DNA: TGTGCCAGCTCACCACGGGACCCCTCTCCGAGGGATGAGCAGTTCTTC. As protein: CASSPRDPSPRDEQFF.

This clone was found a few times. J is TRBJ1-2 and V is TRBV19, with a tentative D call TRBD1 (5 bases). Trimming pared 3 bases from V and 6 bases from J, leaving 14 bases between. Per the germline V gene, CDR1 is LNHDA and CDR2 is SQIVND (reference sequence). The CDR3 has 14 residues. CDR3 sequence: CASSMGREFDGYTF. CDR3 in DNA: TGTGCCAGTAGTATGGGCAGGGAGTTCGATGGCTACACCTTC. Full variable domain (outside the CDR3, taken from reference TRBV19 and TRBJ1-2): DGGITQSPKYLFRKEGQNVTLSCEQNLNHDAMYWYRQDPGQGLRLIYYSQIVNDFQKGDIAEGYSVSREKKESFPLTVTSAQKNPTAFYLCASSMGREFDGYTFGSGTRLTVV.

The chain links TRBV6-1 to TRBJ1-1; no clear D gene. With 6 bases removed from V and 5 bases from J, the gap between germline ends came to 13 bases. This CDR3 is 13 amino acids long. Germline loops: CDR1 MNHNS, CDR2 SASEGT. CDR3 amino acids: CASSDVGGTEAFF. The CDR3 coding sequence is TGTGCCAGCAGCGACGTCGGAGGAACTGAAGCTTTCTTT.